Sequencing of this T cell receptor (beta chain) was carried out in a study of shared clonotypes between healthy human individuals. Study overall: The cohort comprised a couple of women and a few men. Their ages spanned 18 to 49 years.

Profiling relied on immunoSEQ multiplex PCR, and the TCRdb table lists in-frame clones only, not all of them. Of 800,000 or so clones listed, 95% to 97% are singletons. Broader study findings: Naive subsets tended to show greater estimated richness than memory subsets. Limitation of the genetic and exposure-history diversity represented came from the few donors.

This CDR3 is built from 16 residues. The germline V gene encodes CDR1 SGHNT and CDR2 YYREEE (reference sequence). V trimming: 4 bases; J trimming: 5 bases; junction bases outside the gene matches: 7. CD45RO-negative, CCR7-positively selected cells formed the naive CD8 fraction, excluding terminally differentiated effector memory CD45RA+ cells. About this clone itself: The antigen remains unidentified.

The sequenced sample was naive CD8+ T cells sorted from blood. The gene calls are TRBV5-4 and TRBJ2-7, with 15 bases lining up with TRBD2. The clonotype was recovered from a man aged 25-45 years in good health. The CDR3 is CASSPGLAGGLDEQYF. CDR3 DNA sequence: TGTGCCAGCAGCCCCGGACTAGCGGGAGGGTTAGACGAGCAGTACTTC. The complete variable domain, with remaining parts taken from reference TRBV5-4 and TRBJ2-7, reads ETGVTQSPTHLIKTRGQQVTLRCSSQSGHNTVSWYQQALGQGPQFIFQYYREEENGRGNFPPRFSGLQFPNYSSELNVNALELDDSALYLCASSPGLAGGLDEQYFGPGTRLTVT.